The text below deals with one TCR beta chain. Clones were sequenced by immunoSEQ multiplex PCR, and TCRdb holds only the in-frame ones, with some missing. The data hold 350,000 to 400,000 clones, with around nine tenths observed a single time. The record originates from a study of blood T cell repertoires in COVID-19. V was pared by 2 bases and J by 0 bases, with 6 bases between. The CDR3 runs to 14 residues. The V gene's germline CDR1 is MDHEN and CDR2 SYDVKM. This TCR came from a woman in her 30s who had recovered from COVID-19. This chain joins TRBV28 and TRBJ2-3; a weak D match, TRBD2 (6 bases). Sequenced sample: PBMCs or T cells enriched from blood (not recorded which). CDR3 coding DNA: TGTGCCAGCAGTTTAGCGGGAAGCACAGATACGCAGTATTTT. This encodes CASSLAGSTDTQYF.